The T cell receptor beta chain described here comes from a study of T cell clones after liver transplantation. Study at large: Post-transplant blood was tracked for graft-donor-reactive T cell clones identified in a pre-transplant mixed lymphocyte reaction.

The table lists this clone with a count of one. Germline values: CDR1 SGHRS, CDR2 YFSETQ. The CDR3 is 15 amino acids. V lost 1 base, J lost 4 bases, and 3 bases stayed unmatched. TCRdb's table, derived via immunoSEQ multiplex PCR, lists solely in-frame clones and lacks some. The table lists tens of thousands of clones, 80% to 85% of them singletons. The TCR comes from a human patient who received a liver transplant. T cells may partly derive from the graft donor. Sequenced material: CD4+ T cells from blood, taken around 48 months after liver transplant. This rearrangement joins TRBV5-1 to TRBJ2-1, with 9 positions matching TRBD2. Here the CDR3 reads CASSLPSGDYNEQFF. The CDR3 nucleotides are TGCGCCAGCAGCTTGCCTAGCGGGGATTACAATGAGCAGTTCTTC. Together with reference TRBV5-1 and TRBJ2-1, the CDR3 gives the full variable domain: KAGVTQTPRYLIKTRGQQVTLSCSPISGHRSVSWYQQTPGQGLQFLFEYFSETQRNKGNFPGRFSGRQFSNSRSEMNVSTLELGDSALYLCASSLPSGDYNEQFFGPGTRLTVL.